This record looks at one T cell receptor beta chain sequence and its context. This sample is drawn from a study of blood T cell repertoires in COVID-19. Study-wide background: Donors in the United States, Italy and Spain gave samples during acute or convalescent COVID-19. Sources were T cells, B-cell-depleted T cells, or PBMCs; the material itself was cDNA or gDNA.

In the source study's methods: The authors estimated nucleated cell counts from reference gene primer amplification. Clones were sequenced by immunoSEQ multiplex PCR, and TCRdb holds only the in-frame ones, with some missing. That table furnishes V, J and clone size, whereas the DNA furnished D and trimming. The sample lists 90,000 to 100,000 clones; 90% were seen once. Germline-derived CDR1 and CDR2 are LNHDA and SQIVND (reference sequence). The CDR3 loop spans 16 amino acids. V gave up 2 bases and J gave up 3 bases, with 17 bases separating them. The specimen was peripheral blood. This sequence joins TRBV19 and TRBJ2-7; D ambiguous. This sequence was found in a man aged 45-65 years with acute or convalescent COVID-19. CDR3 nucleotides: TGTGCCAGTAGTATAAGTCCCCAGCCTAGTAACTACGAGCAGTACTTC. Encoded protein: CASSISPQPSNYEQYF.